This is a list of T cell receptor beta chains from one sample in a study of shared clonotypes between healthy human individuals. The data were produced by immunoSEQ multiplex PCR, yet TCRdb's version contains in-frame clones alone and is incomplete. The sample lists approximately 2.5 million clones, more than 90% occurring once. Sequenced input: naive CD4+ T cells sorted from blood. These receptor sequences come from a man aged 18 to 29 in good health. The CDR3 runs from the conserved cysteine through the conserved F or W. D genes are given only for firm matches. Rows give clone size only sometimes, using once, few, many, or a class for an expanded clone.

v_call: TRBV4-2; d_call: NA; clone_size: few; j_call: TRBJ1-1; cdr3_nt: TGTGCCAGCAGCCGGCAGCTAAACACTGAAGCTTTCTTT; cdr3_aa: CASSRQLNTEAFF
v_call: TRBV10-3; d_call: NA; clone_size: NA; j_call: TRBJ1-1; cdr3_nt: TGTGCCATCAAAGAGCTGAACACTGAAGCTTTCTTT; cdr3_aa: CAIKELNTEAFF
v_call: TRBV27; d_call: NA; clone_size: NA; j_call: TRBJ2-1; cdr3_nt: TGTGCCAGCAGCTTCGGGGGATCGGGACAATCCTACAATGAGCAGTTCTTC; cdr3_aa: CASSFGGSGQSYNEQFF
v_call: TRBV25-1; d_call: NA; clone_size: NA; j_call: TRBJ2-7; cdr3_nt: TGTGCCGGCAGTGTAAGTCCCACCTACGAGCAGTACTTC; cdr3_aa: CAGSVSPTYEQYF
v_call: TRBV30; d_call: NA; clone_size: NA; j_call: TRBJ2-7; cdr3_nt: TGTGCCTTCCACCGGGACATCAGCTACGAGCAGTACTTC; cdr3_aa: CAFHRDISYEQYF
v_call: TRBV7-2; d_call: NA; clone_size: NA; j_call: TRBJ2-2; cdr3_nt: TGTGCCAGCAGTCGATATGGCGGGGAGCTGTTTTTT; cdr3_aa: CASSRYGGELFF
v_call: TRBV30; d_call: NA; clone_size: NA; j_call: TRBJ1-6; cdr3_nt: TGTGCCTGGAGTACCTCAGGGAAGACCTTACCCCTCCACTTT; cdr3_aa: CAWSTSGKTLPLHF
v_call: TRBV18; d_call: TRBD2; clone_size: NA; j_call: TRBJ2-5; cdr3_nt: TGTGCCAGCTCACCACGAGGGCTAGCGGCTCAAGAGACCCAGTACTTC; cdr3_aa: CASSPRGLAAQETQYF
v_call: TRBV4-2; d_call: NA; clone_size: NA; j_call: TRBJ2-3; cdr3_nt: TGTGCCAGCAGCCAAGAGGGGTTGGATACGCAGTATTTT; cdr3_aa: CASSQEGLDTQYF
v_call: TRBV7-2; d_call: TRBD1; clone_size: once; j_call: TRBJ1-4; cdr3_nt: TGTGCCAGCAGCCCCGACAGGGATCAAAAACTGTTTTTT; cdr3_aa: CASSPDRDQKLFF
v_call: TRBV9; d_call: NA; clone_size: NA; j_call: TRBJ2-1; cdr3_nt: TGTGCCAGCAGCGTAGGGGTCGGGAGCGCTCCTAATGAGCAGTTCTTC; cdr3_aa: CASSVGVGSAPNEQFF
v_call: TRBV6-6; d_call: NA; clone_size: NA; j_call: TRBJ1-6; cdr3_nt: TGTGCCAGCAGTTTCCAGGGTTTTAATTCACCCCTCCACTTT; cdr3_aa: CASSFQGFNSPLHF
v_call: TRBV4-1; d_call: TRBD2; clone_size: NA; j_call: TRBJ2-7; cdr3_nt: TGCGCCAGCGGGGAGGGCAGCGGACGCTACGAGCAGTACTTC; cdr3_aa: CASGEGSGRYEQYF
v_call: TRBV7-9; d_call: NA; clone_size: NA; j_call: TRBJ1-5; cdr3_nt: TGTGCCAGCAGCTCCGGACAGAGCAATCAGCCCCAGCATTTT; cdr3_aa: CASSSGQSNQPQHF
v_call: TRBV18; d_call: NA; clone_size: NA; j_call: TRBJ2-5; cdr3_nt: TGTGCCAGCTCCTTGGGGCAGAAAGAGACCCAGTACTTC; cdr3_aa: CASSLGQKETQYF
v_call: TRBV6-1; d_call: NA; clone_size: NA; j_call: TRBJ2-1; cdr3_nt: TGTGCCAGCAGCGGACAGCCCTCCTACAATGAGCAGTTCTTC; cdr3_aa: CASSGQPSYNEQFF
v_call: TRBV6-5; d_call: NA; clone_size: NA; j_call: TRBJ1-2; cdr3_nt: TGTGCCAGCAGTTACATCGGTGGGCTGGACTATGGCTACACCTTC; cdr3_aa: CASSYIGGLDYGYTF
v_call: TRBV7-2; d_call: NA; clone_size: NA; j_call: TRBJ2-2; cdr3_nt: TGTGCCAGCAGCTTCAGGGGCGCCGCCGGGGAGCTGTTTTTT; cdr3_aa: CASSFRGAAGELFF
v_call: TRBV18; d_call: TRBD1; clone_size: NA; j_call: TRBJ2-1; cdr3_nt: TGTGCCAGCTCACCACCGGGACAGGGCCCCAATGAGCAGTTCTTC; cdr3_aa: CASSPPGQGPNEQFF
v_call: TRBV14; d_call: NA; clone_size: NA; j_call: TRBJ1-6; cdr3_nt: TGTGCCAGCAGCCAGGGCTCTGGCGGAGTATCACCCCTCCACTTT; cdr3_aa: CASSQGSGGVSPLHF
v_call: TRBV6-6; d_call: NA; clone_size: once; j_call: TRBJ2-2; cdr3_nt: TGTGCCAGCAGTTTTATGGTCAGCGCCACCGGGGAGCTGTTTTTT; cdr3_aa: CASSFMVSATGELFF
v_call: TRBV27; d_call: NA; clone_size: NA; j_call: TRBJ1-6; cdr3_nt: TGTGCCAGCAGTTTACTAGGAGGGGGCTATAATTCACCCCTCCACTTT; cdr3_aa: CASSLLGGGYNSPLHF
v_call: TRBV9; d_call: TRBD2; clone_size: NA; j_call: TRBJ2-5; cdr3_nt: TGTGCCAGCAGCGCCATGGGACTAGCGGGGGGCTCGGAGACCCAGTACTTC; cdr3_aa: CASSAMGLAGGSETQYF
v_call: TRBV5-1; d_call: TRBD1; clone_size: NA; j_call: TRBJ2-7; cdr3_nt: TGCGCCAGCGCAACGTGGACAGGGGGGGTCTACGAGCAGTACTTC; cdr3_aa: CASATWTGGVYEQYF
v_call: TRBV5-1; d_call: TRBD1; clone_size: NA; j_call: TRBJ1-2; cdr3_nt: TGCGCCAGCAGTTCCGGAACAGGGGGGCCCTATGGCTACACCTTC; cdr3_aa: CASSSGTGGPYGYTF
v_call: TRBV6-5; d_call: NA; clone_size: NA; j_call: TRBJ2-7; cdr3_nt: TGTGCCAGCTCTCACGAAGCGTTCTACGAGCAGTACTTC; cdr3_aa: CASSHEAFYEQYF
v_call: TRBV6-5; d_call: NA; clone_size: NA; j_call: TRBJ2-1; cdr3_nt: TGTGCCAGCAGTCAGGGGATCTACAATGAGCAGTTCTTC; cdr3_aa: CASSQGIYNEQFF
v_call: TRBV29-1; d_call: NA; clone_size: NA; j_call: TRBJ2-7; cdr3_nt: TGCAGCGTTGGGACGGATCTGTCCTACGAGCAGTACTTC; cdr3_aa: CSVGTDLSYEQYF
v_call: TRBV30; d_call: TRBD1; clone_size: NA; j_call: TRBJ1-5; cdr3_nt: TGTGCCTGGGTGGGACAGGGAGGCAATCAGCCCCAGCATTTT; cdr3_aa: CAWVGQGGNQPQHF
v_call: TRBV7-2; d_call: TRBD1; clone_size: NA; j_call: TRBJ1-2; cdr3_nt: TGTGCCAGCAGCGGAGGACAGGGCGGCTATGGCTACACCTTC; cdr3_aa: CASSGGQGGYGYTF
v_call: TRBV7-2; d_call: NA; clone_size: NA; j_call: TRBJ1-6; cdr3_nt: TGTGCCAGCAGCCTGGGACCTGTTTATTCACCCCTCCACTTT; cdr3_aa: CASSLGPVYSPLHF